These 30 T cell receptor beta chains came from one sample sequenced in a study of blood T cell repertoires in COVID-19. Sequenced by immunoSEQ multiplex PCR; TCRdb stores in-frame clones only, minus some. The sample includes hundreds of thousands of clones, approximately 85% seen only once; the top ten take roughly 0.8%. The material sequenced was peripheral blood. The receptors originated from a woman in her thirties with acute or convalescent COVID-19.

This chain links TRBV29-1 with TRBJ2-7, with 9 positions matching TRBD2. The CDR3 runs to 13 residues. Losses at the gene ends were 3 bases for V and 5 bases for J; bases not matched to a gene: 5. CDR1 SQVTM and CDR2 ANQGSEA come from the germline V gene. CDR3 protein: CSVDSGRINEQYF. The CDR3 nucleotides read TGCAGCGTTGATAGCGGGAGAATCAACGAGCAGTACTTC.

The chain couples TRBV27 to TRBJ2-1; 7 positions agree with TRBD2. Germline CDR1 MNHEY, CDR2 SMNVEV (reference sequence). V lost 0 bases and J lost 7; bases outside the gene matches: 0. There are 13 residues in the CDR3. CDR3 protein: CASSLSGGNEQFF. CDR3 DNA sequence: TGTGCCAGCAGTTTATCGGGGGGGAATGAGCAGTTCTTC.

J is TRBJ2-7 and V is TRBV6-2 or TRBV6-3; D may be TRBD2 (5 bases). The V gene lost 5 bases and the J gene lost 3 bases, with 17 bases spanning the gap. This CDR3 is 15 amino acids long. The germline gives CDR1 MNHEY, CDR2 SVGEGT. The chain's CDR3 is CASSPGLAPHYEQYF. CDR3 bases: TGTGCCAGCAGTCCCGGTTTAGCGCCACACTACGAGCAGTACTTC.

The chain has TRBV13 and TRBJ1-3; D is unresolved. The CDR3 length is 14 residues. Germline values: CDR1 PRHDT, CDR2 FYEKMQ (reference sequence). The V end was cut by 5 bases, the J end by 0 bases, with 8 bases between. CDR3 nucleotides: TGTGCCAGCAGCGCGGGTACCTCTGGAAACACCATATATTTT. Translated, it gives CASSAGTSGNTIYF.

The rearrangement uses TRBV29-1 and TRBJ2-1, with 13 bases that match TRBD2. The CDR3 covers 14 residues. J was trimmed by 7 bases and V by 7 bases; bases with no gene match: 7. The germline CDR1 and CDR2 sequences are SQVTM and ANQGSEA. As DNA, the CDR3 is TGCAGCGGCCTGACTAGCGGGAGGCTTAATGAGCAGTTCTTC. It specifies CSGLTSGRLNEQFF.

The chain employs TRBV12-5 and TRBJ1-5, with a tentative D call TRBD1 (6 bases). Germline V gives CDR1 LGHNT, CDR2 FRNRAP. The V gene lost 6 bases and the J gene lost 3 bases, with 15 bases spanning the gap. The CDR3 totals 15 residues. In nucleotides, the CDR3 is TGTGCTAGTGGCGTTACAGGGCCCTCCAATCAGCCCCAGCATTTT. Its translation is CASGVTGPSNQPQHF.

This chain joins TRBV19 and TRBJ1-5, with a tentative D call TRBD1 (6 bases). The CDR3 totals 14 residues. Trimming left V 5 bases short and J 0 bases short, with 8 bases between. Germline V gene sequence: CDR1 LNHDA, CDR2 SQIVND (reference sequence). The CDR3 region is CASSVQGSNQPQHF. DNA for the CDR3: TGTGCCAGTAGTGTACAGGGTAGCAATCAGCCCCAGCATTTT.

This clone was seen a few times. This chain's CDR3 is CSASTSGSSHNEQFF. CDR3 bases: TGCAGTGCTAGTACTAGCGGGAGTTCCCACAATGAGCAGTTCTTC. The V and J genes are TRBV20-1 and TRBJ2-1, with TRBD2 matching over 11 bases. The CDR3 is 15 amino acids. Trimming took 3 bases from V and 5 from J; bases not matched to a gene: 6. From germline, CDR1 is DFQATT and CDR2 SNEGSKA (reference sequence).

The chain uses TRBV27 and TRBJ1-1; 9 bases match TRBD1. Per the germline V gene, CDR1 is MNHEY and CDR2 is SMNVEV (reference sequence). The trim removed 8 bases at V and 1 base at J, leaving 8 bases unmatched. This CDR3 comprises 15 residues. The CDR3 protein is CASGRQGGRNTEAFF. The CDR3 DNA reads TGTGCCAGCGGGAGACAGGGGGGTAGGAACACTGAAGCTTTCTTT.

This rearrangement joins TRBV19 to TRBJ1-6; the D gene is possibly TRBD1 (5 bases). The CDR3 runs 15 residues. The germline V gene encodes CDR1 LNHDA and CDR2 SQIVND (reference sequence). Trimming shortened V by 4 bases and J by 10 bases, and 17 bases separated the two germline ends. The CDR3 bases are TGTGCCAGTAGTACTCGACAGTTTCCATCCTCACCCCTCCACTTT. This gives the protein CASSTRQFPSSPLHF.

The chain joins TRBV19 to TRBJ2-1; perhaps TRBD2 as D (5 bases). The CDR3 runs 15 residues. Trimming left V 3 bases short and J 3 bases short, with 12 bases between. Germline CDR1 and CDR2: LNHDA and SQIVND (reference sequence). CDR3 coding DNA: TGTGCCAGTAGTATTTTCGAGGGAAGCTACAATGAGCAGTTCTTC. This gives the protein CASSIFEGSYNEQFF. Drawing the rest from reference TRBV19 and TRBJ2-1, the complete variable domain is DGGITQSPKYLFRKEGQNVTLSCEQNLNHDAMYWYRQDPGQGLRLIYYSQIVNDFQKGDIAEGYSVSREKKESFPLTVTSAQKNPTAFYLCASSIFEGSYNEQFFGPGTRLTVL.

This clone is medium-sized within its sample. The rearrangement uses TRBV7-9 and TRBJ1-2; D is uncertain. CDR1 and CDR2 (germline): SEHNR, FQNEAQ (reference sequence). The length of the CDR3 is 13 residues. V lost 7 bases, J lost 1 base, and 10 bases lay in between. DNA for the CDR3: TGTGCCAGCACACCTCCGGGTAACTATGGCTACACCTTC. This encodes CASTPPGNYGYTF.

The chain has TRBV2 and TRBJ2-3, with 9 bases that match TRBD2. V was pared by 0 bases and J by 7 bases, with 5 bases of the junction left unmatched. Germline V gene lookup returns CDR1 SNHLY and CDR2 FYNNEI. The CDR3 sequence is 15 residues long. The CDR3 bases are TGTGCCAGCAGTGAAGCGCTAGCGGGATTTAATACGCAGTATTTT. The encoded protein is CASSEALAGFNTQYF.

The chain employs TRBV12-3 or TRBV12-4 and TRBJ1-1; maybe TRBD1 (6 bases). The V and J ends lost 2 bases and 6 bases respectively, with 10 bases between them. The CDR3 length is 13 residues. CDR3 coding DNA: TGTGCCAGCAGTTTACCAGGGGACCCTGAAGCTTTCTTT. Protein sequence: CASSLPGDPEAFF.

V and J are TRBV4-3 and TRBJ2-7, with a weak D call TRBD2 (5 bases). Germline CDR1 is LGHNA and CDR2 is YSLEER. CDR3 length equals 15 residues. The V and J ends lost 3 bases and 0 bases respectively, with 12 bases between them. DNA of the CDR3: TGCGCCAGCAGCCAGGCAGCGGACCTCTCCTACGAGCAGTACTTC. Translating it yields CASSQAADLSYEQYF.

The rearrangement joins TRBV28 to TRBJ2-1; the match to TRBD1 covers 8 bases. The J segment lost 7 bases and the V segment lost 8 bases, leaving 7 bases of the junction unmatched. In germline, CDR1 is MDHEN, CDR2 SYDVKM. CDR3 length equals 13 residues. The CDR3 nucleotides are TGTGCCAGCTGGGGCAGGGGGCTTAATGAGCAGTTCTTC. This translates into CASWGRGLNEQFF.

J is TRBJ1-4 and V is TRBV5-1, with D hard to call. Trimming took 0 bases from V and 5 from J, leaving 14 bases between them. CDR3 length: 16 amino acids. Germline assignment: CDR1 SGHRS and CDR2 YFSETQ. The CDR3 region is CASSLEGLYYNEKLFF. For the CDR3, the DNA is TGCGCCAGCAGCTTGGAAGGACTCTACTACAATGAAAAACTGTTTTTT.

The chain links TRBV7-9 to TRBJ2-3; D might be TRBD1 (6 bases). Germline V lookup: CDR1 SEHNR, CDR2 FQNEAQ (reference sequence). Trimming took off 3 bases at V and 3 bases at J, with 13 bases between the two ends. This CDR3 is 15 amino acids long. The CDR3 region has the DNA TGTGCCAGCAGCTTCATGGGTAGGGGGACAGATACGCAGTATTTT. This gives the protein CASSFMGRGTDTQYF.

The J gene is TRBJ2-2, the V gene TRBV19; 7 nucleotides align to TRBD2. With V trimmed by 3 bases and J by 7 bases, 2 bases remained unmatched. CDR3 length: 13 amino acids. The V gene's germline CDR1 is LNHDA and CDR2 SQIVND (reference sequence). The DNA for the CDR3 is TGTGCCAGTAGTATCAGGGACTACGGGGAGCTGTTTTTT. It translates to CASSIRDYGELFF.

The rearrangement uses TRBV11-3 and TRBJ2-3; D call uncertain. Germline loops: CDR1 SGHNT, CDR2 YENEEA. The CDR3 runs 14 residues. The V end lost 7 bases, the J end lost 3 bases, and 14 bases lay between the germline ends. The CDR3 loop reads CASTSSGRTDTQYF. The DNA for the CDR3 is TGTGCCAGCACTTCTTCGGGTCGTACAGATACGCAGTATTTT.

The chain is built from TRBV3-1 (or the pseudogene TRBV3-2) and TRBJ1-5; TRBD1 matches at 7 bases. Per germline, CDR1 LGHDT and CDR2 YNNKEL (reference sequence). V was pared by 8 bases and J by 3 bases, with 16 bases of the junction left unmatched. The CDR3 spans 17 residues. The chain's CDR3 is CASPPLHRGPNNQPQHF. CDR3 coding DNA: TGTGCCAGCCCACCCCTCCACAGGGGCCCTAACAATCAGCCCCAGCATTTT.

In its sample, this clone was seen once. The CDR3 nucleotides are TGTGCCACCAGCACTGACACTGAAGCTTTCTTT. Encoded protein: CATSTDTEAFF. This sequence joins TRBV15 and TRBJ1-1; D is unresolved. CDR1 is LNHNV, CDR2 YYDKDF, per germline (reference sequence). The CDR3 runs to 11 residues. V was shortened by 4 bases and J by 3 bases, with 3 bases between the two germline ends.

The chain is built from TRBV29-1 and TRBJ1-2; no firm D call. V lost 4 bases to trimming and J lost 5 bases, with 8 bases between them. The germline V gene encodes CDR1 SQVTM and CDR2 ANQGSEA. This CDR3 region has 11 residues. CDR3 sequence reads: CSVGANYGYTF. In DNA, the CDR3 is TGCAGCGTTGGGGCCAATTATGGCTACACCTTC.

The genes are TRBV6-1 and TRBJ2-7, with 7 bases fitting TRBD1. The length of the CDR3 is 15 residues. J gave up 2 bases and V 3 bases, and 7 bases lay outside the gene matches. CDR1 and CDR2 from the germline V gene are MNHNS and SASEGT. This chain's CDR3 is CASSEWDSTTYEQYF. DNA of the CDR3: TGTGCCAGCAGTGAGTGGGACAGTACTACCTACGAGCAGTACTTC.

This clone appeared once. The J gene is TRBJ2-1, the V gene TRBV11-2; D uncertain. Trimming cost V 5 bases and J 2 bases, with 13 bases left between them. From germline, CDR1 is SGHAT and CDR2 FQNNGV. CDR3 length: 15 residues. The CDR3 spells CASSRVGPAYNEQFF. CDR3 DNA: TGTGCCAGCAGCCGTGTGGGCCCGGCCTACAATGAGCAGTTCTTC.

The V gene is TRBV5-1, the J gene TRBJ2-1, with 10 bases matching TRBD2. Germline V gene data show CDR1 as SGHRS and CDR2 as YFSETQ. V trimming: 0 bases; J trimming: 12 bases; junction bases outside the gene matches: 3. The CDR3 consists of 13 residues. The CDR3: CASSLGLAGGQFF. DNA of the CDR3: TGCGCCAGCAGCTTGGGATTAGCGGGAGGGCAGTTCTTC. Variable domain in full (rest from reference TRBV5-1 and TRBJ2-1): KAGVTQTPRYLIKTRGQQVTLSCSPISGHRSVSWYQQTPGQGLQFLFEYFSETQRNKGNFPGRFSGRQFSNSRSEMNVSTLELGDSALYLCASSLGLAGGQFFGPGTRLTVL.

J is TRBJ2-7 and V is TRBV2; 8 bases match TRBD2. The length of the CDR3 is 13 residues. CDR1 and CDR2 from the germline V gene are SNHLY and FYNNEI. With V trimmed by 5 bases and J by 2 bases, 2 bases remained unmatched. CDR3 residues: CASSSGGPYEQYF. The CDR3, as DNA: TGTGCCAGCAGTTCGGGAGGGCCCTACGAGCAGTACTTC. The full variable domain, with the rest looked up from reference TRBV2 and TRBJ2-7, is EPEVTQTPSHQVTQMGQEVILRCVPISNHLYFYWYRQILGQKVEFLVSFYNNEISEKSEIFDDQFSVERPDGSNFTLKIRSTKLEDSAMYFCASSSGGPYEQYFGPGTRLTVT.

In regard to this clone: A much larger clone lies a single base off, so this may be a read error. V usage is TRBV5-1 and J usage is TRBJ2-7; 12 bases fit TRBD2. Germline V gene data show CDR1 as SGHRS and CDR2 as YFSETQ. The CDR3 extends over 14 amino acids. The J segment lost 4 bases and the V segment lost 2 bases, leaving 1 base of the junction unmatched. CDR3 sequence: CASSFGLAGYEQYF. Here the CDR3 DNA reads TGCGCCAGCAGCTTCGGACTAGCGGGATACGAGCAGTACTTC.

The chain employs TRBV9 and TRBJ1-1; possibly TRBD1 for D (5 bases). CDR1 SGDLS and CDR2 YYNGEE come from the germline V gene. V lost 2 bases and J lost 0, with 11 bases in between. This CDR3 has 15 residues. The CDR3 DNA reads TGTGCCAGCAGCGTGGTTGGGGCCTTGAACACTGAAGCTTTCTTT. This sequence encodes CASSVVGALNTEAFF.

V is TRBV27 and J is TRBJ2-7, with 13 bases that match TRBD2. The germline V gene encodes CDR1 MNHEY and CDR2 SMNVEV (reference sequence). V dropped 5 bases and J dropped 0; count of bases not matched to a gene: 7. The CDR3 is made up of 17 amino acids. The CDR3, as DNA: TGTGCCAGCAGTGTACTAGGACTAGCGGGGGACTCCTACGAGCAGTACTTC. Amino acid sequence: CASSVLGLAGDSYEQYF.